Presented here are 21 T cell receptor beta chains from one specimen sequenced in a study of control samples from healthy donors and cancer patients. TCRdb keeps only in-frame clones here, not all; method: immunoSEQ multiplex PCR. The sample includes over 100,000 clones, 70% to 90% of them seen just once. The sequenced sample was blood. The origin of the receptors is a man in his forties in good health.

This clone showed up just a few times. This chain links TRBV3-1 (or the pseudogene TRBV3-2) with TRBJ1-5; D is undetermined. The CDR3 consists of 15 residues. The V end was cut by 0 bases, the J end by 0 bases, with 6 bases between. Germline CDR1 and CDR2: LGHDT and YNNKEL (reference sequence). The chain's CDR3 is CASSQDLASNQPQHF. In DNA form, the CDR3 reads TGTGCCAGCAGCCAAGATCTGGCTAGCAATCAGCCCCAGCATTTT.

V usage is TRBV6-4 and J usage is TRBJ1-1, with unresolved D. The CDR3 has 13 residues. Per the germline V gene, CDR1 is MRHNA and CDR2 is SNTAGT. The ends were cut back, 6 bases at V and 1 base at J, with 9 bases in the middle. CDR3 coding DNA: TGTGCCAGCAGAAAGACAACGAACACTGAAGCTTTCTTT. It translates to CASRKTTNTEAFF.

The chain employs TRBV5-5 and TRBJ2-7, with 8 bases lining up with TRBD1. Germline V gives CDR1 SGHKS, CDR2 YYEKEE (reference sequence). Trimming cost V 4 bases and J 0 bases; bases outside gene matches: 9. This CDR3 is 16 amino acids long. This chain's CDR3 is CASSIGTGPSSYEQYF. The CDR3 region has the DNA TGTGCCAGCAGCATCGGGACAGGTCCGAGCTCCTACGAGCAGTACTTC. Supplemented by reference TRBV5-5 and TRBJ2-7, the full variable domain reads DAGVTQSPTHLIKTRGQQVTLRCSPISGHKSVSWYQQVLGQGPQFIFQYYEKEERGRGNFPDRFSARQFPNYSSELNVNALLLGDSALYLCASSIGTGPSSYEQYFGPGTRLTVT.

As DNA, the CDR3 is TGTGCCAGCAGTTTATCGGTACAGGGAGGCGAGCAGTACTTC. Its translation: CASSLSVQGGEQYF. The rearrangement uses TRBV27 and TRBJ2-7; D might be TRBD1 or TRBD2, each matching 6 bases. The CDR3 loop spans 14 amino acids. V dropped 0 bases and J dropped 6 bases, with 12 bases sitting between them. Germline V gene data show CDR1 as MNHEY and CDR2 as SMNVEV (reference sequence).

The genes are TRBV19 and TRBJ1-2, with D maybe TRBD1 (5 bases). This CDR3 is built from 12 residues. The germline V and J ends were trimmed by 6 bases and 3 bases, with 8 bases remaining between them. From germline, CDR1 is LNHDA and CDR2 SQIVND (reference sequence). CDR3 DNA: TGTGCCAGTAGCCCGGGACACTATGGCTACACCTTC. Its translation is CASSPGHYGYTF.

CDR3 nucleotides: TGTGCCAGCAGAAGGATTAGCGGGCAAGATACGCAGTATTTT. Amino acids: CASRRISGQDTQYF. V gene TRBV14 combines with J gene TRBJ2-3, with 7 nucleotides matching TRBD2. V lost 6 bases to trimming and J lost 5 bases; unmatched junction nucleotides: 8. Germline values: CDR1 SGHDN, CDR2 FVKESK. This CDR3 is built from 14 residues.

J is TRBJ1-5 and V is TRBV7-6; D is undetermined. CDR3 size: 15 residues. Per germline, CDR1 SGHVS and CDR2 FNYEAQ. Trimming removed 5 bases from V and 0 bases from J, with 11 bases in between. For the CDR3, the DNA is TGTGCCAGCAGCAAAGGACTGAATAGCAATCAGCCCCAGCATTTT. It translates to CASSKGLNSNQPQHF.

This chain connects TRBV7-9 to TRBJ2-1; TRBD2 matches at 8 bases. Germline trimming cut 3 bases from V and 14 bases from J; bases unmatched to any gene: 3. In germline, CDR1 is SEHNR, CDR2 FQNEAQ (reference sequence). This CDR3 is 11 amino acids long. CDR3 in DNA: TGTGCCAGCAGCTTGGGTAGCGGGGAGTTCTTC. Its protein is CASSLGSGEFF. Together with reference TRBV7-9 and TRBJ2-1, the CDR3 gives the full variable domain: DTGVSQNPRHKITKRGQNVTFRCDPISEHNRLYWYRQTLGQGPEFLTYFQNEAQLEKSRLLSDRFSAERPKGSFSTLEIQRTEQGDSAMYLCASSLGSGEFFGPGTRLTVL.

The chain couples TRBV7-8 to TRBJ2-2; no reliable D call. The CDR3 consists of 12 residues. The V gene lost 1 base and the J gene lost 5 bases, with 2 bases spanning the gap. In germline, CDR1 is SGHVS, CDR2 FQNEAQ. CDR3: CASSLDTGELFF. The CDR3 DNA is TGTGCCAGCAGCTTAGATACCGGGGAGCTGTTTTTT. Looking up the rest from reference TRBV7-8 and TRBJ2-2 gives the full variable domain: GAGVSQSPRYKVAKRGQDVALRCDPISGHVSLFWYQQALGQGPEFLTYFQNEAQLDKSGLPSDRFFAERPEGSVSTLKIQRTQQEDSAVYLCASSLDTGELFFGEGSRLTVL.

V and J are TRBV14 and TRBJ1-2, with 7 bases identical to TRBD1. Germline V gives CDR1 SGHDN, CDR2 FVKESK. There are 16 residues in the CDR3. V lost 0 bases and J lost 2; bases outside the gene matches: 6. This chain's CDR3 is CASSQDVQGLNYGYTF. The CDR3 DNA follows: TGTGCCAGCAGCCAAGATGTACAGGGGCTAAACTATGGCTACACCTTC.

As concerns this clone: The same CDR3 can be traced to other DNA sequences in this sample. The chain joins TRBV30 to TRBJ1-5; perhaps TRBD1 as D (6 bases). This CDR3 has 13 residues. Trimming removed 3 bases from V and 2 bases from J, with 8 bases in between. The germline CDR1 and CDR2 sequences are GTSNPN and SVGIG (reference sequence). The CDR3 sequence: CAWSAGGNQPQHF. For the CDR3, the DNA is TGTGCCTGGAGCGCAGGGGGCAATCAGCCCCAGCATTTT. The entire variable domain, with the rest obtained from reference TRBV30 and TRBJ1-5, is as follows: SQTIHQWPATLVQPVGSPLSLECTVEGTSNPNLYWYRQAAGRGLQLLFYSVGIGQISSEVPQNLSASRPQDRQFILSSKKLLLSDSGFYLCAWSAGGNQPQHFGDGTRLSIL.

Written as DNA, the CDR3 is TGTGCCACCAGCAGAGTAAGGGGGGCTGGAAACACCATATATTTT. Amino acid sequence: CATSRVRGAGNTIYF. V is TRBV15 and J is TRBJ1-3; D may be TRBD1 (6 bases). V lost 1 base to trimming and J lost 2 bases, with 9 bases between them. The CDR3 runs 15 residues. The germline V gene has CDR1 LNHNV and CDR2 YYDKDF (reference sequence).

The chain joins TRBV6-5 to TRBJ2-7; 7 bases line up with TRBD1. Germline V CDR1 and CDR2: MNHEY, SVGAGI. With V trimmed by 6 bases and J by 6 bases, 11 bases remained unmatched. This CDR3 is 14 amino acids long. The CDR3 protein is CASSRYGQEGEQYF. The CDR3 nucleotides are TGTGCCAGCAGCCGATATGGACAGGAAGGCGAGCAGTACTTC.

The chain combines TRBV24-1 with TRBJ2-3; 11 positions agree with TRBD1. V lost 5 bases and J lost 5; bases outside the gene matches: 5. Germline-derived CDR1 and CDR2 are KGHDR and SFDVKD. The CDR3 extends over 15 amino acids. The CDR3 DNA reads TGTGCCACCAGTGTGGACAGGGGGCTTGGAGATACGCAGTATTTT. This encodes CATSVDRGLGDTQYF.

A remark on this clone: The same CDR3 can be traced to other DNA sequences in this sample. The chain couples TRBV3-1 (or the pseudogene TRBV3-2) to TRBJ1-1; no firm D call. The V gene lost 2 bases and the J gene lost 4 bases, with 5 bases spanning the gap. Germline V CDR1 and CDR2: LGHDT, YNNKEL (reference sequence). CDR3 length: 12 residues. As DNA, the CDR3 is TGTGCCAGCAGCCAACGGAGCACTGAAGCTTTCTTT. It codes for CASSQRSTEAFF.

The genes are TRBV13 and TRBJ1-2; TRBD1 might be the D (5 bases). This CDR3 comprises 12 residues. Trimming left V 3 bases short and J 8 bases short, with 10 bases between. CDR1 is PRHDT and CDR2 is FYEKMQ in the germline V gene (reference sequence). The CDR3 DNA follows: TGTGCCAGCAGCTTGAGGGGCTACGGCTACACCTTC. It codes for CASSLRGYGYTF.

The chain is built from TRBV5-1 and TRBJ1-1; D not certain. The CDR3 consists of 14 residues. With 0 bases removed from V and 1 base from J, the gap between germline ends came to 7 bases. Germline CDR1 is SGHRS and CDR2 is YFSETQ. CDR3 in DNA: TGCGCCAGCAGCTTGGGGCCGCCGAACACTGAAGCTTTCTTT. This gives the protein CASSLGPPNTEAFF.

The chain employs TRBV19 and TRBJ1-5; D is ambiguous. V was cut by 7 bases and J by 1 base, with 14 bases left in between. The CDR3 runs 15 residues. Germline V gene lookup returns CDR1 LNHDA and CDR2 SQIVND (reference sequence). CDR3 amino acids: CASTEERTSNQPQHF. In DNA, the CDR3 is TGTGCCAGTACTGAAGAGAGAACAAGCAATCAGCCCCAGCATTTT. The full variable domain, with the rest looked up from reference TRBV19 and TRBJ1-5, is DGGITQSPKYLFRKEGQNVTLSCEQNLNHDAMYWYRQDPGQGLRLIYYSQIVNDFQKGDIAEGYSVSREKKESFPLTVTSAQKNPTAFYLCASTEERTSNQPQHFGDGTRLSIL.

The chain recombines TRBV18 with TRBJ1-1, with a possible D match to TRBD1 (5 bases). Germline V gene sequence: CDR1 KGHSH, CDR2 LQKENI. The CDR3 sequence is 15 residues long. Between the trimmed V and J ends, which lost 3 bases and 3 bases, there was a span of 14 bases. CDR3 DNA: TGTGCCAGCTCACCCGGAGGGACGCGGGACACTGAAGCTTTCTTT. It is translated as CASSPGGTRDTEAFF.

The rearrangement uses TRBV11-1 and TRBJ2-2; the match to TRBD1 covers 8 bases. Germline loops: CDR1 SGHAT, CDR2 FQDESV (reference sequence). The CDR3 loop spans 17 amino acids. V gave up 0 bases and J gave up 5 bases; unmatched junction bases: 8. CDR3 coding DNA: TGTGCCAGCAGCTTAGCTGGCGGCAGGGGGCGGACCGGGGAGCTGTTTTTT. Its protein is CASSLAGGRGRTGELFF. Complete variable domain (other parts from reference TRBV11-1 and TRBJ2-2): EAEVAQSPRYKITEKSQAVAFWCDPISGHATLYWYRQILGQGPELLVQFQDESVVDDSQLPKDRFSAERLKGVDSTLKIQPAELGDSAMYLCASSLAGGRGRTGELFFGEGSRLTVL.

The chain carries TRBV5-5 and TRBJ1-3; 9 bases are shared with TRBD1. The length of the CDR3 is 19 residues. Germline V gene data show CDR1 as SGHKS and CDR2 as YYEKEE (reference sequence). V shed 5 bases, J shed 3 bases, and the junction held 18 bases outside the gene matches. The CDR3 nucleotides read TGTGCCAGCAGTGGGACCCCGGGACAGGGTACACTTGGTGGAAACACCATATATTTT. It codes for CASSGTPGQGTLGGNTIYF.